What follows are 24 T cell receptor beta chains derived from one specimen sequenced in a study of early T cells in non-severe SARS-CoV-2 infection. TCRdb processed the 5' RACE reads anew with MiXCR; each CDR3 protein has one entry. This repertoire shows about 71,000 distinct CDR3 sequences, around 11% found once; its top ten account for approximately 2.6%. The sample consisted of whole blood, taken at baseline. The receptors stem from an adult who was a healthcare worker with PCR-confirmed SARS-CoV-2 infection or an uninfected control (not recorded which).

The chain carries TRBV20-1 and TRBJ1-1; TRBD1 is a possible D gene (6 bases). Trimming stripped 6 bases from V and 4 bases from J, with 9 bases between. In germline, CDR1 is DFQATT, CDR2 SNEGSKA (reference sequence). The CDR3 has 11 amino acids. The CDR3 sequence: CSAKDSTEAFF. CDR3 nucleotides: TGCAGTGCAAAGGACAGCACTGAAGCTTTCTTT.

The chain joins TRBV7-2 to TRBJ2-4; D not certain. Germline V gene lookup returns CDR1 SGHTA and CDR2 FQGNSA. The CDR3 length is 13 residues. The V gene lost 2 bases and the J gene lost 3 bases, with 5 bases spanning the gap. CDR3 protein: CASSLTVKNIQYF. CDR3 DNA sequence: TGTGCCAGCAGCTTAACAGTCAAAAACATTCAGTACTTC. The full variable domain, in which reference TRBV7-2 and TRBJ2-4 provide the parts outside the CDR3, is GAGVSQSPSNKVTEKGKDVELRCDPISGHTALYWYRQSLGQGLEFLIYFQGNSAPDKSGLPSDRFSAERTGGSVSTLTIQRTQQEDSAVYLCASSLTVKNIQYFGAGTRLSVL.

V gene TRBV29-1 combines with J gene TRBJ2-2; D uncertain. V dropped 4 bases and J dropped 2 bases, with 8 bases sitting between them. The germline V gene encodes CDR1 SQVTM and CDR2 ANQGSEA. The CDR3 length is 13 residues. This CDR3 reads CSVAGTNTGELFF. In DNA form, the CDR3 reads TGCAGCGTTGCTGGAACTAACACCGGGGAGCTGTTTTTT.

This clonotype has a handful of counts. V and J are TRBV20-1 and TRBJ1-6; D is ambiguous. The CDR3 runs 17 residues. Germline CDR1 and CDR2: DFQATT and SNEGSKA (reference sequence). Trimming stripped 0 bases from V and 0 bases from J, with 12 bases between. The CDR3 spells CSARDLYSSSYNSPLHF. The CDR3, as DNA: TGCAGTGCTAGAGATCTGTACAGCAGCTCCTATAATTCACCCCTCCACTTT.

This clonotype appeared a few times. The V and J genes are TRBV24-1 and TRBJ2-3, with TRBD1 identical over 12 bases. In germline, CDR1 is KGHDR, CDR2 SFDVKD. The ends lost 7 bases at V and 6 bases at J; junction bases unmatched: 4. This CDR3 is built from 14 residues. The DNA of the CDR3 is TGTGCCACCAGGGGACAGGGGGCGGGGGATACGCAGTATTTT. Its protein is CATRGQGAGDTQYF.

The chain links TRBV11-2 to TRBJ2-5; TRBD2 matches 9 bases. This CDR3 has 15 residues. V trimming: 1 base; J trimming: 1 base; junction bases outside the gene matches: 1. Per the germline V gene, CDR1 is SGHAT and CDR2 is FQNNGV. Written as DNA, the CDR3 is TGTGCCAGCAGCTTAGGACTAGCGGTCCAAGAGACCCAGTACTTC. This sequence encodes CASSLGLAVQETQYF.

This chain connects TRBV3-1 to TRBJ1-2, with D unresolved. The V gene's germline CDR1 is LGHDT and CDR2 YNNKEL (reference sequence). The CDR3 contains 13 residues. V lost 4 bases and J 4 bases, leaving 10 bases between the germline ends. The CDR3 loop is CASSPNFIYGYTF. DNA of the CDR3: TGTGCCAGCAGCCCAAATTTTATCTATGGCTACACCTTC.

This clonotype was counted at least ten times. The chain has TRBV20-1 and TRBJ1-1, with 7 positions matching TRBD1. V was pared by 5 bases and J by 1 base, with 4 bases of the junction left unmatched. Looked up from germline, CDR1 is DFQATT and CDR2 is SNEGSKA (reference sequence). The CDR3 is made up of 13 amino acids. CDR3 DNA sequence: TGCAGTGCTGAGGGGACAGCGAACACTGAAGCTTTCTTT. Translation: CSAEGTANTEAFF.

This clonotype has a handful of counts. The rearrangement uses TRBV29-1 and TRBJ2-6, with TRBD1 as a possible D gene (5 bases). There are 13 residues in the CDR3. Trimming shortened V by 7 bases and J by 1 base, and 8 bases separated the two germline ends. The germline V gene encodes CDR1 SQVTM and CDR2 ANQGSEA. Written as DNA, the CDR3 is TGCAGCGCTAGGGGTTCTGGGGCCAACGTCCTGACTTTC. Translation gives CSARGSGANVLTF.

This clonotype showed up just a few times. The chain uses TRBV7-2 and TRBJ2-3, with a weak D call TRBD1 (6 bases). The CDR3 is made up of 18 amino acids. The germline V gene has CDR1 SGHTA and CDR2 FQGNSA. Trimming pared 4 bases from V and 0 bases from J, leaving 20 bases between. CDR3 in amino acids: CASSSKASTGQSTDTQYF. For the CDR3, the DNA is TGTGCCAGCAGCTCAAAAGCCTCCACCGGACAGAGCACAGATACGCAGTATTTT.

The chain employs TRBV10-2 and TRBJ1-3; no reliable D call. Germline lookup yields CDR1 WSHSY and CDR2 SAAADI. V was cut by 8 bases and J by 0 bases, with 8 bases left in between. CDR3 length equals 13 residues. CDR3 sequence: CASRVFSGNTIYF. In nucleotides, the CDR3 is TGCGCCAGCCGGGTTTTCTCTGGAAACACCATATATTTT.

The gene calls are TRBV6-5 and TRBJ1-6; D gene uncertain. The CDR3 has 18 residues. Germline lookup yields CDR1 MNHEY and CDR2 SVGAGI. V dropped 1 base and J dropped 0 bases, with 13 bases sitting between them. The CDR3 is CASSYFRTASSYNSPLHF. The CDR3 DNA sequence: TGTGCCAGCAGTTACTTTCGAACAGCTAGCTCCTATAATTCACCCCTCCACTTT.

This rearrangement joins TRBV20-1 to TRBJ2-5, with TRBD2 identical over 15 bases. Germline CDR1 and CDR2: DFQATT and SNEGSKA (reference sequence). The length of the CDR3 is 18 residues. The V and J ends lost 6 bases and 5 bases, in that order; junction bases with no gene match: 16. DNA of the CDR3: TGCAGTGCCCAAGGACTAGCGGGGGGGCGGTTCCCCTGGGAGACCCAGTACTTC. Residues: CSAQGLAGGRFPWETQYF.

This clonotype was counted only a few times. The V call is TRBV7-8, the J call TRBJ2-2; 10 bases fit TRBD1. The CDR3 has 17 residues. V trimming: 5 bases; J trimming: 1 base; junction bases outside the gene matches: 7. The germline V gene has CDR1 SGHVS and CDR2 FQNEAQ. The CDR3 nucleotides read TGTGCCAGCAGCCCCCGCCGGGACAGGGGGAACACCGGGGAGCTGTTTTTT. Translation: CASSPRRDRGNTGELFF.

This clonotype came up many times. V gene TRBV2 combines with J gene TRBJ1-6, with D possibly TRBD1 on 6 matching bases. The germline V gene has CDR1 SNHLY and CDR2 FYNNEI. Trimming removed 6 bases from V and 5 bases from J, with 14 bases in between. This CDR3 region has 15 residues. CDR3 coding DNA: TGTGCCAGCAGGGGCCGGACAGCCCATAATTCACCCCTCCACTTT. It translates to CASRGRTAHNSPLHF. Using reference TRBV2 and TRBJ1-6 for the parts outside the CDR3, the full variable domain is EPEVTQTPSHQVTQMGQEVILRCVPISNHLYFYWYRQILGQKVEFLVSFYNNEISEKSEIFDDQFSVERPDGSNFTLKIRSTKLEDSAMYFCASRGRTAHNSPLHFGNGTRLTVT.

This clonotype turned up a few times. V usage is TRBV28 and J usage is TRBJ2-7; perhaps TRBD2 as D (5 bases). Germline V lookup: CDR1 MDHEN, CDR2 SYDVKM. Trimming removed 7 bases at V and 9 bases at J, with 25 bases between. The CDR3 extends over 15 amino acids. DNA of the CDR3: TGTGCCAGCACCTTCGGCCAAACCGACCGACTAATGCAGTACTTC. Its translation is CASTFGQTDRLMQYF.

This clonotype has more than one count but fewer than ten. The V gene is TRBV11-2, the J gene TRBJ2-3, with 7 bases matching TRBD1. Trimming at V came to 3 bases and at J to 1 base, leaving 4 bases not matched to a gene. The germline V gene encodes CDR1 SGHAT and CDR2 FQNNGV. The CDR3 consists of 15 residues. CDR3 in amino acids: CASSFDRVGTDTQYF. In DNA, the CDR3 is TGTGCCAGCAGCTTCGACAGGGTAGGCACAGATACGCAGTATTTT. The full variable domain, in which reference TRBV11-2 and TRBJ2-3 provide the parts outside the CDR3, is EAGVAQSPRYKIIEKRQSVAFWCNPISGHATLYWYQQILGQGPKLLIQFQNNGVVDDSQLPKDRFSAERLKGVDSTLKIQPAKLEDSAVYLCASSFDRVGTDTQYFGPGTRLTVL.

The chain couples TRBV7-8 to TRBJ1-2; TRBD1 might be the D (6 bases). V gave up 3 bases and J gave up 4 bases, with 15 bases separating them. The CDR3 has 15 residues. The V gene's germline CDR1 is SGHVS and CDR2 FQNEAQ. The CDR3 nucleotides are TGTGCCAGCAGCTTCGTGGGGGCAGGCTTCTATGGCTACACCTTC. It yields the protein CASSFVGAGFYGYTF.

This clonotype was observed a handful of times. The J gene is TRBJ1-5, the V gene TRBV7-4; 8 nucleotides align to TRBD1. Unmatched junction bases numbered 11, after V lost 4 bases and J lost 6 bases. The CDR3 is 16 residues long. Germline V gene lookup returns CDR1 SGHVT and CDR2 SQSDAQ. The chain's CDR3 is CASSSLLDRESQPQHF. Written as DNA, the CDR3 is TGTGCCAGCAGCTCGCTCCTGGACAGGGAGAGTCAGCCCCAGCATTTT.

This clonotype was counted only a few times. The chain employs TRBV20-1 and TRBJ1-1; D gene ambiguous. The CDR3 totals 13 residues. Germline assignment: CDR1 DFQATT and CDR2 SNEGSKA (reference sequence). The V end was cut by 1 base, the J end by 0 bases, with 6 bases between. Here the CDR3 DNA reads TGCAGTGCTAGAGTTGTCATGAACACTGAAGCTTTCTTT. Translation gives CSARVVMNTEAFF.

This clonotype has a handful of counts. V and J are TRBV18 and TRBJ2-7; tentative D call: TRBD2 (6 bases). This CDR3 region has 13 residues. Trimming shortened V by 5 bases and J by 6 bases, and 14 bases separated the two germline ends. Per the germline V gene, CDR1 is KGHSH and CDR2 is LQKENI. The CDR3 DNA is TGTGCCAGCTCATCCACGGCGGGGTCCGAGCAGTACTTC. Translated: CASSSTAGSEQYF.

The CDR3: CASSYYGGTLLGYEQYF. CDR3 bases: TGTGCCAGCAGTTACTACGGGGGAACCCTACTAGGCTACGAGCAGTACTTC. This chain links TRBV6-5 with TRBJ2-7; tentative D call: TRBD2 (6 bases). The CDR3 consists of 17 residues. The germline gives CDR1 MNHEY, CDR2 SVGAGI. V lost 1 base, J lost 3 bases, and 19 bases lay in between.

The rearrangement links TRBV6-5 to TRBJ1-1; TRBD1 is a possible D gene (6 bases). V gave up 7 bases and J gave up 0 bases, with 12 bases separating them. The CDR3 spans 14 residues. Germline CDR1 and CDR2: MNHEY and SVGAGI. The CDR3 coding sequence is TGTGCCAGCAAGGGGGGGACGATGAACACTGAAGCTTTCTTT. As protein: CASKGGTMNTEAFF.

This clonotype has just a few counts. V gene TRBV18 combines with J gene TRBJ2-7, with D unresolved. The CDR3 sequence is 14 residues long. Germline V CDR1 and CDR2: KGHSH, LQKENI. V was cut by 5 bases and J by 5 bases, with 16 bases left in between. The CDR3 spells CASSLAPGSDEQYF. CDR3 nucleotides: TGTGCCAGCTCATTAGCTCCAGGTAGTGACGAGCAGTACTTC.